This T cell receptor beta chain was documented in a study of T cell responses to AZD1222 COVID-19 vaccine. Findings of the study overall: Targets within unmutated variant regions were reportedly found for nearly half of spike-specific TCRs. With dominance at 160-218 and 743-854, vaccine-associated CD4 TCRs spanned spike.

CDR3 size: 14 residues. Trimming cost V 3 bases and J 5 bases; bases outside gene matches: 4. Germline CDR1 is KGHSH and CDR2 is LQKENI. Details on this clone: Its antigen is not identified.

The assay was immunoSEQ multiplex PCR, and TCRdb's table has in-frame clones only and misses some. The sample includes about 120,000 clones, more than 80% of them seen just once. This specimen was peripheral blood, taken on day 0 of AZD1222 vaccination. The clonotype comes from an adult in good health. The gene calls are TRBV18 and TRBJ2-4, with 7 bases identical to TRBD1. The chain's CDR3 is CASSPWDSQNIQYF. CDR3 sequence (DNA): TGTGCCAGCTCACCCTGGGACAGCCAAAACATTCAGTACTTC.